What follows is one TCR beta chain and its context. Its cognate antigen is unknown. Deletions cut 4 bases from V and 0 bases from J, with 19 bases between. Germline lookup yields CDR1 SGHDT and CDR2 YYEEEE. The CDR3 loop spans 17 amino acids. These data are taken from a study of graft-versus-host responses after intestinal transplantation. At the level of the study: Transplantation in recipients was multivisceral, liver-intestinal, or isolated intestinal. Overall study findings and caveats: Within allografts, high graft-versus-host to host-versus-graft clonal ratios were seen among patients with graft-donor T cell macrochimerism.

The repertoire was sequenced with immunoSEQ multiplex PCR; TCRdb's copy has only in-frame clones and lacks some. This sample has under 100,000 clones; around 90% occur once, and the top ten carry roughly 0.39%. The receptor's source is a human donor who was the organ donor for an intestinal transplant. The chain joins TRBV5-6 to TRBJ2-5; D perhaps matches TRBD2 (6 bases). The sequences come from unstimulated CD8+ T cells sorted from spleen or lymph node cells, collected before transplant. The CDR3 protein is CASSNSLAVLYQETQYF. The CDR3 DNA is TGTGCCAGCAGCAATTCCTTAGCGGTGTTATACCAAGAGACCCAGTACTTC.